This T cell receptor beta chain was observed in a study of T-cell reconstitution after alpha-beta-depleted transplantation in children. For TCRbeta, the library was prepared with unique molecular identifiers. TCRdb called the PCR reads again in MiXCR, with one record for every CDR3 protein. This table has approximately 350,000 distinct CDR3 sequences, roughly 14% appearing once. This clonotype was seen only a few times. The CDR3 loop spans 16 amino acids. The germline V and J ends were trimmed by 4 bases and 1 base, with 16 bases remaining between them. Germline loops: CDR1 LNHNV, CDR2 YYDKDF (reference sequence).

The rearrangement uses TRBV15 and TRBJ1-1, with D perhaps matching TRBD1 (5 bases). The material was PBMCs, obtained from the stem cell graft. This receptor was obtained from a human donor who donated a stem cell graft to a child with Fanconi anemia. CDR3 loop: CATSTAWQGANTEAFF. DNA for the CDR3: TGTGCCACCAGCACCGCCTGGCAGGGTGCGAACACTGAAGCTTTCTTT. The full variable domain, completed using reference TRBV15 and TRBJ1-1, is DAMVIQNPRYQVTQFGKPVTLSCSQTLNHNVMYWYQQKSSQAPKLLFHYYDKDFNNEADTPDNFQSRRPNTSFCFLDIRSPGLGDTAMYLCATSTAWQGANTEAFFGQGTRLTVV.